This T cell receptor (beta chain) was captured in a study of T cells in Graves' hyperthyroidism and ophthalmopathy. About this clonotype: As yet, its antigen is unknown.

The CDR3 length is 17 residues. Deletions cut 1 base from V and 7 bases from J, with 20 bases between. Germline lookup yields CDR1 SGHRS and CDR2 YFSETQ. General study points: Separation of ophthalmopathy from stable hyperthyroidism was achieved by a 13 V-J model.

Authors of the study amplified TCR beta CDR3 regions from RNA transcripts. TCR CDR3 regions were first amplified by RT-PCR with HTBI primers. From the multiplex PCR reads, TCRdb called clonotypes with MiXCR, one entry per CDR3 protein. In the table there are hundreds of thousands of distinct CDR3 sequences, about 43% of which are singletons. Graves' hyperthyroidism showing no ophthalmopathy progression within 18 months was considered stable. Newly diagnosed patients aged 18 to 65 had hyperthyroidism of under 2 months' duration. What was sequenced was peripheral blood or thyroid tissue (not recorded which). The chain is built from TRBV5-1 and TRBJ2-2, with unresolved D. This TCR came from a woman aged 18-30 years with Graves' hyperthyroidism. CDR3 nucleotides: TGCGCCAGCAGCTTGCTCCCGGTCACCTCGAACGGCGGGGAGCTGTTTTTT. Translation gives CASSLLPVTSNGGELFF. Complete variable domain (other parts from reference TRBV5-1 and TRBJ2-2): KAGVTQTPRYLIKTRGQQVTLSCSPISGHRSVSWYQQTPGQGLQFLFEYFSETQRNKGNFPGRFSGRQFSNSRSEMNVSTLELGDSALYLCASSLLPVTSNGGELFFGEGSRLTVL.